Each of the 25 T cell receptor beta chains below was sequenced from the same sample in a study of memory CD4+ T cells and cytomegalovirus serostatus. The sort gate was single viable CD3+CD4+CD8-CD45RO+ cells for memory CD4+ T cells. Method: immunoSEQ multiplex PCR; TCRdb's copy keeps in-frame clones and lacks some. The repertoire has more than 50,000 clones, around 82% of them found once; the top ten carry over 0.65%. Sequencing input: memory CD4+ T cells from blood. These receptors all come from an adult in good health and CMV-seronegative.

V usage is TRBV7-9 and J usage is TRBJ2-2, with 7 bases aligning to TRBD1. The V segment lost 2 bases and the J segment 2 bases; nucleotides outside the gene matches: 5. This CDR3 has 16 amino acids. Per the germline V gene, CDR1 is SEHNR and CDR2 is FQNEAQ (reference sequence). The CDR3 DNA follows: TGTGCCAGCAGCTTATTAACAGGGGCTAACACCGGGGAGCTGTTTTTT. Translation: CASSLLTGANTGELFF.

The rearrangement uses TRBV20-1 and TRBJ2-7; D is undetermined. Trimming stripped 3 bases from V and 6 bases from J, with 9 bases between. From germline, CDR1 is DFQATT and CDR2 SNEGSKA (reference sequence). The CDR3 has 11 amino acids. The CDR3: CSARGPREQYF. For the CDR3, the DNA is TGCAGTGCTAGGGGTCCCCGCGAGCAGTACTTC.

The chain has TRBV7-2 and TRBJ2-7; D possibly corresponds to TRBD2 (5 bases). The germline CDR1 and CDR2 sequences are SGHTA and FQGNSA. CDR3 length: 15 residues. Trimming pared 1 base from V and 2 bases from J, leaving 12 bases between. CDR3 DNA: TGTGCCAGCAGCTTAGGTAGAGGGAGCACCTACGAGCAGTACTTC. It encodes CASSLGRGSTYEQYF.

This chain links TRBV7-9 with TRBJ1-1; D gene uncertain. V was shortened by 2 bases and J by 4 bases, with 8 bases between the two germline ends. CDR3 length equals 13 residues. CDR1 and CDR2 from the germline V gene are SEHNR and FQNEAQ (reference sequence). The CDR3 reads CASSLPPGTEAFF. As DNA, the CDR3 is TGTGCCAGCAGCTTACCCCCCGGCACTGAAGCTTTCTTT. Full variable domain (missing parts from reference TRBV7-9 and TRBJ1-1): DTGVSQNPRHKITKRGQNVTFRCDPISEHNRLYWYRQTLGQGPEFLTYFQNEAQLEKSRLLSDRFSAERPKGSFSTLEIQRTEQGDSAMYLCASSLPPGTEAFFGQGTRLTVV.

The chain uses TRBV5-1 and TRBJ1-5; no clear D. The CDR3 contains 15 residues. Trimming shortened V by 0 bases and J by 7 bases, and 14 bases separated the two germline ends. CDR1 is SGHRS and CDR2 is YFSETQ in the germline V gene. CDR3 region: CASSLAGQVEQPQHF. CDR3 coding DNA: TGCGCCAGCAGCTTGGCCGGGCAGGTGGAGCAGCCCCAGCATTTT. The full variable domain, in which reference TRBV5-1 and TRBJ1-5 provide the parts outside the CDR3, is KAGVTQTPRYLIKTRGQQVTLSCSPISGHRSVSWYQQTPGQGLQFLFEYFSETQRNKGNFPGRFSGRQFSNSRSEMNVSTLELGDSALYLCASSLAGQVEQPQHFGDGTRLSIL.

This chain links TRBV19 with TRBJ1-4, with D maybe TRBD1 (5 bases). Germline CDR1 LNHDA, CDR2 SQIVND (reference sequence). CDR3 length: 14 residues. With 10 bases removed from V and 8 bases from J, the gap between germline ends came to 20 bases. The CDR3 nucleotides are TGTGCCACCCACCGTTGGGGGGATGGGGAAAAACTGTTTTTT. The encoded protein is CATHRWGDGEKLFF.

The rearrangement links TRBV9 to TRBJ2-3; 8 positions match TRBD1. Germline V gene data show CDR1 as SGDLS and CDR2 as YYNGEE. V lost 4 bases to trimming and J lost 0 bases; unmatched junction nucleotides: 4. This CDR3 is built from 15 residues. CDR3 nucleotide sequence: TGTGCCAGCAGCCCGCGGACAGGGAGCACAGATACGCAGTATTTT. Protein product: CASSPRTGSTDTQYF.

The chain uses TRBV28 and TRBJ1-1, with D perhaps TRBD1 (6 bases). With 4 bases removed from V and 5 bases from J, the gap between germline ends came to 20 bases. The CDR3 is 16 amino acids. Germline V CDR1 and CDR2: MDHEN, SYDVKM. Here the CDR3 DNA reads TGTGCCAGCAGTTCTAAGCACGACAGGTTAAGGACTGAAGCTTTCTTT. This sequence encodes CASSSKHDRLRTEAFF.

The chain is built from TRBV5-5 and TRBJ2-1, with D perhaps being TRBD1 or TRBD2 (6 bases each). Germline CDR1 and CDR2: SGHKS and YYEKEE (reference sequence). CDR3 length: 18 residues. V gave up 3 bases and J gave up 1 base, with 20 bases separating them. The CDR3 coding sequence is TGTGCCAGCAGCTCCTTGGGGACGCTAGGGGGGTCCTACAATGAGCAGTTCTTC. Amino acids: CASSSLGTLGGSYNEQFF.

The CDR3 DNA sequence: TGTGCCAGTAGTATGAAAGGGGGCGTGGGTCAGCCCCAGCATTTT. It yields the protein CASSMKGGVGQPQHF. The chain is built from TRBV19 and TRBJ1-5, with 7 nucleotides matching TRBD1. With 3 bases clipped from V and 6 bases from J, the junction kept 8 bases outside the gene matches. The germline V gene has CDR1 LNHDA and CDR2 SQIVND (reference sequence). CDR3 length equals 15 residues.

In its sample, this clone was seen a few times. The J gene is TRBJ2-3, the V gene TRBV5-1; 8 nucleotides agree with TRBD1. The CDR3 runs to 17 residues. After removal of 2 bases from V and 4 bases from J, the junction contained 12 bases not matched to a gene. CDR1 is SGHRS, CDR2 YFSETQ, per germline. The CDR3 protein is CASSFGSWTGNADTQYF. CDR3 sequence (DNA): TGCGCCAGCAGCTTTGGATCGTGGACAGGGAATGCAGATACGCAGTATTTT.

J is TRBJ1-1 and V is TRBV7-2, with TRBD1 matching 9 bases. This CDR3 spans 14 amino acids. Germline V CDR1 and CDR2: SGHTA, FQGNSA. The junction had 2 bases not matched to a gene; V was cut back by 5 bases and J by 1 base. The CDR3 here is CASSEQGANTEAFF. Here the CDR3 DNA reads TGTGCCAGCAGCGAACAGGGGGCGAACACTGAAGCTTTCTTT.

This chain connects TRBV29-1 to TRBJ1-3; D remains unclear. Trimming took off 4 bases at V and 8 bases at J, with 6 bases between the two ends. The CDR3 sequence is 10 residues long. Per germline, CDR1 SQVTM and CDR2 ANQGSEA. CDR3: CSVVTDTIYF. The CDR3 nucleotides are TGCAGCGTTGTGACGGACACCATATATTTT.

This clone was seen a single time. The chain's CDR3 is CASSQIPGQAYYGYTF. In DNA, the CDR3 is TGCGCCAGCAGCCAAATCCCGGGACAGGCCTATTATGGCTACACCTTC. The V call is TRBV5-1, the J call TRBJ1-2; 8 bases agree with TRBD1. Per the germline V gene, CDR1 is SGHRS and CDR2 is YFSETQ. This CDR3 has 16 residues. V trimming: 4 bases; J trimming: 5 bases; junction bases outside the gene matches: 13.

The CDR3 loop reads CASWDSSNQPQHF. DNA of the CDR3: TGTGCCAGCTGGGATTCTAGCAATCAGCCCCAGCATTTT. V gene TRBV6-1 combines with J gene TRBJ1-5; D call uncertain. V was shortened by 8 bases and J by 0 bases, with 8 bases between the two germline ends. Per germline, CDR1 MNHNS and CDR2 SASEGT. CDR3 size: 13 residues.

CDR3 coding DNA: TGTGCCAGCAGCTTGGGGCGCCGTCCGCATTTT. Translated, it gives CASSLGRRPHF. The gene calls are TRBV5-6 and TRBJ1-5; D uncertain. CDR3 length: 11 amino acids. V lost 0 bases and J 15 bases, leaving 10 bases between the germline ends. Germline CDR1 reads SGHDT; CDR2 reads YYEEEE. The full variable domain, completed using reference TRBV5-6 and TRBJ1-5, is DAGVTQSPTHLIKTRGQQVTLRCSPKSGHDTVSWYQQALGQGPQFIFQYYEEEERQRGNFPDRFSGHQFPNYSSELNVNALLLGDSALYLCASSLGRRPHFGDGTRLSIL.

In DNA, the CDR3 is TGTGCCAGCAGTCCTACGGGGTCTGAAGCTTTCTTT. It yields the protein CASSPTGSEAFF. The chain links TRBV6-5 to TRBJ1-1, with unresolved D. V was clipped by 5 bases and J by 6 bases, with 10 bases between them. Germline values: CDR1 MNHEY, CDR2 SVGAGI. The CDR3 loop spans 12 amino acids.

The CDR3 is CASSPRTVNQPQHF. The CDR3 bases are TGCGCCAGCAGCCCGAGGACGGTCAATCAGCCCCAGCATTTT. This chain connects TRBV5-1 to TRBJ1-5; no clear D gene. CDR1 is SGHRS, CDR2 YFSETQ, per germline. The CDR3 loop spans 14 amino acids. Trimming removed 4 bases from V and 3 bases from J, with 11 bases in between.

This clone was recorded only once. This rearrangement joins TRBV28 to TRBJ1-2; the D gene is possibly TRBD1 (6 bases). The CDR3 totals 16 residues. The V end lost 6 bases, the J end lost 8 bases, and 25 bases lay between the germline ends. In germline, CDR1 is MDHEN, CDR2 SYDVKM. DNA of the CDR3: TGTGCCAGCAGGGCCGCAGGGGCCCCCCCTGGGGGAGGCTACACCTTC. This encodes CASRAAGAPPGGGYTF.

This clone was seen a handful of times. The rearrangement links TRBV7-2 to TRBJ2-1; 7 bases line up with TRBD2. Germline V gene sequence: CDR1 SGHTA, CDR2 FQGNSA. Trimming took 5 bases from V and 5 from J; bases not matched to a gene: 12. The CDR3 is made up of 16 amino acids. CDR3 coding DNA: TGTGCCAGCAGCGCCCGGGGAGGGACTAACAACAATGAGCAGTTCTTC. Translation: CASSARGGTNNNEQFF.

The J gene is TRBJ1-1, the V gene TRBV30, with D unclear. The CDR3 is made up of 19 amino acids. V was trimmed by 8 bases and J by 2 bases, leaving 33 bases between them. Germline values: CDR1 GTSNPN, CDR2 SVGIG (reference sequence). The CDR3 DNA is TGTGCCCAGACTCCCGGGAGACTATCGGAGTCTTGGGAAAACACTGAAGCTTTCTTT. The encoded protein is CAQTPGRLSESWENTEAFF. Full variable domain (remainder filled in from reference TRBV30 and TRBJ1-1): SQTIHQWPATLVQPVGSPLSLECTVEGTSNPNLYWYRQAAGRGLQLLFYSVGIGQISSEVPQNLSASRPQDRQFILSSKKLLLSDSGFYLCAQTPGRLSESWENTEAFFGQGTRLTVV.

This sequence joins TRBV10-3 and TRBJ1-2; 8 nucleotides line up with TRBD1. V shed 9 bases and J 1 base; nucleotides not matched to a gene: 13. This CDR3 is built from 16 residues. Germline CDR1 is ENHRY and CDR2 is SYGVKD. CDR3 amino acids: CAISPPPGQDNYGYTF. The DNA for the CDR3 is TGTGCCATAAGCCCCCCGCCGGGACAGGATAACTATGGCTACACCTTC.

V usage is TRBV5-1 and J usage is TRBJ2-7, with 7 nucleotides matching TRBD1. Trimming at V came to 0 bases and at J to 3 bases, leaving 3 bases not matched to a gene. The CDR3 is 14 residues long. Looked up from germline, CDR1 is SGHRS and CDR2 is YFSETQ. Here the CDR3 reads CASSLVAGGYEQYF. The CDR3 nucleotides are TGCGCCAGCAGCTTGGTAGCAGGGGGCTACGAGCAGTACTTC.

The J gene is TRBJ1-6, the V gene TRBV2; D is undetermined. With 5 bases removed from V and 13 bases from J, the gap between germline ends came to 15 bases. The CDR3 has 13 amino acids. Per the germline V gene, CDR1 is SNHLY and CDR2 is FYNNEI. Here the CDR3 DNA reads TGTGCCAGCAGTACCCGCCTAGACTCGCCCCTCCACTTT. Encoded protein: CASSTRLDSPLHF.

The chain uses TRBV7-9 and TRBJ1-4; possible D gene TRBD1, 5 bases. Germline V gene sequence: CDR1 SEHNR, CDR2 FQNEAQ (reference sequence). This CDR3 has 15 residues. V was pared by 5 bases and J by 0 bases, with 10 bases between. CDR3 region: CASSRDLSTNEKLFF. The DNA of the CDR3 is TGTGCCAGCAGCAGGGACCTGTCAACTAATGAAAAACTGTTTTTT.